This T cell receptor (beta chain) is drawn from a study of cytomegalovirus exposure and HLA in healthy donors. Study summary: In a later analysis, it was reported that the 110 or so validation repertoires had been produced on the same platform as the roughly 700 repertoires belonging to the first cohort. Notes on the study in general: Associated with cytomegalovirus, according to the listing, were around 160 TCR beta chains. For cytomegalovirus status, the classifier reportedly gave diagnoses with high specificity and sensitivity.

In regard to this clone: Its specificity is not known.

TCRdb keeps only in-frame clones here, not all; method: immunoSEQ multiplex PCR. The table lists 200,000 or so clones, roughly 84% of them singletons. The receptor was derived from a man aged 18 to 30 in good health and CMV-seropositive. The sample comprised PBMCs.

The CDR3 DNA sequence: TGCAGCGCCCTCGACTGGACAAATGAGCAGTTCTTC. Amino acid sequence: CSALDWTNEQFF. The chain recombines TRBV29-1 with TRBJ2-1, with TRBD1 as a possible D gene (5 bases). V was clipped by 7 bases and J by 7 bases, with 14 bases between them. CDR3 size: 12 residues. Germline values: CDR1 SQVTM, CDR2 ANQGSEA.